This T cell receptor beta chain was obtained from a study of CD8 T cells in Susac syndrome (dated by TCRdb to between 2019 and 2020). About the investigation overall: Whether CD8+ T cell activation and differentiation in Susac syndrome was antigen driven was tested using repertoire sequencing. Clonality of the CD8+ T cell repertoire was compared between eleven to twelve healthy donors, approximately 14 Susac syndrome patients and under 16 multiple sclerosis patients.

RNA was extracted using the RNeasy kit, and roughly 0.45 to 1 microgram was reverse transcribed with random hexamers. The immunoSEQ multiplex PCR assay, which covers 54 Vbeta and 13 Jbeta segments, was used to amplify TCR beta CDR3 regions. PCR amplification bias was corrected using a synthetic template baseline for primer optimization and computational correction. The paper's data handling went like this. Reads were annotated to V, D and J genes according to IMGT and were analyzed with immunoSEQ Analyzer, with only productive sequences retained. To calculate clonality, Shannon entropy was normalized by log2 of the number of productive unique sequences and then subtracted from one. Public and private clones were assessed among the 100 most prevalent clones of each patient and control. Clones were defined as Susac-specific when absent from the healthy and MS cohorts, from about a thousand published viral clones and from other ImmuneACCESS disease sequences. TCRdb ran its own pipeline on the public reads, namely fastp trimming at Q25 and MiXCR clone calling, and kept in-frame beta chains. Records with the same CDR3 protein are collapsed into one entry carrying the most frequent genes and DNA. The V and J calls come from TCRdb's annotation, not from the publication. For this sample the table gives a few hundred thousand distinct CDR3 sequences, of which 92% were detected only once. The ten largest clones take up 0.1% to 0.15% of the sample.

Comment on this clonotype: No antigen is known for it. No clone much larger than this one lies a single base away; base qualities are absent.

General findings and caveats noted by the study authors: The study acknowledged that relatively few individuals were included in the TCR sequencing and HLA analysis.

V drops 11 bases and J drops 0 bases, leaving 12 bases in between. From the cysteine up to the phenylalanine, the CDR3 has a length of 13 residues. Of the read, only the CDR3 DNA is kept; its 39 bases are in frame from base 1. The germline V gene provides CDR1 SNHLY and CDR2 FYNNEI. Peripheral blood CD8+ and CD4+ T cells from healthy donors, Susac syndrome patients and multiple sclerosis patients were profiled using high-throughput TCR beta sequencing. Treatment-naive patients with stable or active relapsing-remitting disease fulfilling revised McDonald criteria were used as multiple sclerosis controls. Bulk CD8+ and CD4+ T cells were purified by magnetic negative isolation, while CD8+ TEMRA cells were enriched using FACS. Blood was drawn into EDTA tubes, processed within 24 hours, and PBMCs were isolated by density gradient centrifugation. PBMCs intended for TCR sequencing were frozen in liquid nitrogen and were later thawed in a 37 degrees C water bath. A purity of at least 90% was achieved for sorted or isolated CD4+, CD8+ and CD8+ TEMRA cells.

The V and J genes are TRBV2 and TRBJ2-3, with an unclear D gene assignment. The sequencing input was CD8+ T cells from PBMCs. This clonotype was obtained from a human donor with multiple sclerosis. The nucleotides read TGTGCCGTTCACTCGGACAGCACAGATACGCAGTATTTT. This is translated as CAVHSDSTDTQYF. When the CDR3 is completed using the reference TRBV2 and TRBJ2-3 genes on either side, the full variable domain is EPEVTQTPSHQVTQMGQEVILRCVPISNHLYFYWYRQILGQKVEFLVSFYNNEISEKSEIFDDQFSVERPDGSNFTLKIRSTKLEDSAMYFCAVHSDSTDTQYFGPGTRLTVL.